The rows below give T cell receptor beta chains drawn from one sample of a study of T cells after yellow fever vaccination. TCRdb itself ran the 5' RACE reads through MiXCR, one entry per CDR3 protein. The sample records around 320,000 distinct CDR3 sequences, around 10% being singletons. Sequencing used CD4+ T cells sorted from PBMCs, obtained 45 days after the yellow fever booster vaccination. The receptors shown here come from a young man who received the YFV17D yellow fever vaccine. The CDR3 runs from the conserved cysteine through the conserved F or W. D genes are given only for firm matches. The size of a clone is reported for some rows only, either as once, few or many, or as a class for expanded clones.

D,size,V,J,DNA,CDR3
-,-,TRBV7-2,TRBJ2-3,TGTGCCAGCAGCTTAGAGGCGGGCCCAGATACGCAGTATTTT,CASSLEAGPDTQYF
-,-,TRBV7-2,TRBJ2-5,TGTGCCAGCAGCGCAGGCGGGGAGCGGGAGACCCAGTACTTC,CASSAGGERETQYF
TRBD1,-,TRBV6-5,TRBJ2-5,TGTGCCAGCAGTTACTCGAGGGGGACAGGGGGGTGGATCCAAGAGACCCAGTACTTC,CASSYSRGTGGWIQETQYF
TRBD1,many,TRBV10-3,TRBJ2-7,TGTGCCATCAGCGCAGGGAGCGGACAGGGGACTTACGAGCAGTACTTC,CAISAGSGQGTYEQYF
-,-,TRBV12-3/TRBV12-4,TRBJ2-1,TGTGCCAGCAGTAAGGGTGGTGAGCAGTTCTTC,CASSKGGEQFF
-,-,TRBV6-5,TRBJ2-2,TGTGCCAGCAGTCCCAGGGTTTGGGGGGAGCTGTTTTTT,CASSPRVWGELFF
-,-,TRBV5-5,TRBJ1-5,TGTGCCAGCAGCTTCGGGCCCCGAGTCGGGGGCAATCAGCCCCAGCATTTT,CASSFGPRVGGNQPQHF
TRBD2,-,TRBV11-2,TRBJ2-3,TGTGCCAGCAGCTTACCGGCCGGGACTAGCAAAGAGGCAGATACGCAGTATTTT,CASSLPAGTSKEADTQYF
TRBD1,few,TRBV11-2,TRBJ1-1,TGTGCCAGCGAAGGTCCCCCCAGGGGGAAAAACACTGAAGCTTTCTTT,CASEGPPRGKNTEAFF
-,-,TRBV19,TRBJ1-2,TGTGCCAGTAGTCCGGGACGGCCCTATGGCTACACCTTC,CASSPGRPYGYTF
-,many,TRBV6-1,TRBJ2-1,TGTGCCAGCAGTGAAATCGGGGCCCGCAATGAGCAGTTCTTC,CASSEIGARNEQFF
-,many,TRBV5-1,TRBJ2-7,TGCGCCAGCAGCCCGACGGCAGGGGTACAAACCGAGCAGTACTTC,CASSPTAGVQTEQYF
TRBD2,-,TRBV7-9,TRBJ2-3,TGTGCCAGCAGCTCGGGACTAGCGGGGAGAGATACGCAGTATTTT,CASSSGLAGRDTQYF
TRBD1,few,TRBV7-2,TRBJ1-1,TGTGCCAGCAGCGACCCGGGACAGGGGTGGACTGAAGCTTTCTTT,CASSDPGQGWTEAFF
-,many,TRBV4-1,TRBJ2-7,TGCGCCAGCAGCCAAGCACCTTCAGGGACGAACTACGAGCAGTACTTC,CASSQAPSGTNYEQYF
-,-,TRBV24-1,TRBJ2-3,TGTGCCACCAGTGATTCGCAACCGCCAGATACGCAGTATTTT,CATSDSQPPDTQYF
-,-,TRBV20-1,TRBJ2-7,TGCAGTGCTACCTCGGGTGGAGGGGGCTGGTACGAGCAGTACTTC,CSATSGGGGWYEQYF
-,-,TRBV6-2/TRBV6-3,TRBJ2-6,TGTGCCAGCAGTTACCGGCGCTCTGGGGCCAACGTCCTGACTTTC,CASSYRRSGANVLTF
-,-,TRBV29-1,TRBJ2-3,TGCAGCGTTGACTTAGTGGGGGAGGTTACGCAGTATTTT,CSVDLVGEVTQYF
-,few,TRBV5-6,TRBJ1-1,TGTGCCAGCAGCTTAGGGGGGTTCTACACTGAAGCTTTCTTT,CASSLGGFYTEAFF
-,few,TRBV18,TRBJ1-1,TGTGCCAGCTCACCAGTGGACTCGGTGAACACTGAAGCTTTCTTT,CASSPVDSVNTEAFF
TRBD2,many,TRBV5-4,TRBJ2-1,TGTGCCAGCAGCCCTACTAGCGGATCCTACAATGAGCAGTTCTTC,CASSPTSGSYNEQFF
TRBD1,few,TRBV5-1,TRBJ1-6,TGCGCCAGCAGCCCGCAGGGGGATAATTCACCCCTCCACTTT,CASSPQGDNSPLHF
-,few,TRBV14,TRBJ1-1,TGTGCCAGCAGCCCGCCGGGGTTCGACACTGAAGCTTTCTTT,CASSPPGFDTEAFF
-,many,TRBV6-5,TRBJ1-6,TGTGCCAGCCATCGGGGGTGGCCCTCCTATAATTCACCCCTCCACTTT,CASHRGWPSYNSPLHF
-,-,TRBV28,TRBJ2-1,TGTGCCAGCGTTGAGTACAATGAGCAGTTCTTC,CASVEYNEQFF
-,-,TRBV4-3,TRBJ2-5,TGCGCCAGCAGCCAAGAACGGGCAGGGACGCACGGAGAGACCCAGTACTTC,CASSQERAGTHGETQYF
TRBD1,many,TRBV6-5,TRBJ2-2,TGTGCCAGCAGCTCCGGACAGGGCGGGTGGACCGGGGAGCTGTTTTTT,CASSSGQGGWTGELFF
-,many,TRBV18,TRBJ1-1,TGTGCCAGCTCACCAAGGAATTTGAACACTGAAGCTTTCTTT,CASSPRNLNTEAFF
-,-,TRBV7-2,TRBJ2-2,TGTGCCAGCAGCTTAAATGCCTTCGTGGCAGGGGGAGGCGGGGAGCTGTTTTTT,CASSLNAFVAGGGGELFF
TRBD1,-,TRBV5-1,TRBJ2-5,TGCGCCAGCAGCTTACAGGGGGTATACGAGACCCAGTACTTC,CASSLQGVYETQYF
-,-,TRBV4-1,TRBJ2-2,TGCGCCAGCAGCACACCCGGCAAGGGGTTGAACACCGGGGAGCTGTTTTTT,CASSTPGKGLNTGELFF
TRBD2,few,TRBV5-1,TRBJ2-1,TGCGCCAGCAGCTCTTTAGCGGGGGGGGACAATGAGCAGTTCTTC,CASSSLAGGDNEQFF
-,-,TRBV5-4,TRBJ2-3,TGTGCCAGCAGCGAACCACGGGCCACAGATACGCAGTATTTT,CASSEPRATDTQYF
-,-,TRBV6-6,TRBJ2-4,TGTGCCAGCAGTTACTCGGAGGCCAAAAACATTCAGTACTTC,CASSYSEAKNIQYF
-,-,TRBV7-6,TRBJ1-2,TGTGCCAGCAGGGCGTGGGGCTACACCTTC,CASRAWGYTF
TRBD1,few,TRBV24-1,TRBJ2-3,TGTGCCACCAGTGCTGGACAGGGCATTAGCACAGATACGCAGTATTTT,CATSAGQGISTDTQYF
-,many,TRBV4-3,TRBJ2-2,TGCGCCAGCAGCCTGGCCGAGCGGGCCGGGGAGCTGTTTTTT,CASSLAERAGELFF
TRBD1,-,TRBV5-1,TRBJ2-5,TGCGCCAGCAGCTCGGGACAGGAAGGAGAGACCCAGTACTTC,CASSSGQEGETQYF
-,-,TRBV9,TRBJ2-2,TGTGCCAGCAGCGTAGTTGCTAGGACAGCGAACACCGGGGAGCTGTTTTTT,CASSVVARTANTGELFF
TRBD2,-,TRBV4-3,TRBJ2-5,TGCGCCAGCAGCCAAGTTCGGGGGACTAGCGGGTCAGGCCAGTACTTC,CASSQVRGTSGSGQYF
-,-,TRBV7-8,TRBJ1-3,TGTGCCAGCAGCTACGGCCAGGGCTTTTCTGGAAACACCATATATTTT,CASSYGQGFSGNTIYF
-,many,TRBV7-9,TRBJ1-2,TGTGCCAGCAGCTTGGAAGGGACCGGCGGCTACACCTTC,CASSLEGTGGYTF
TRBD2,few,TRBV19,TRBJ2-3,TGTGCCAGTAGTCCGTTATCGGCTAGCGGGGGGGCTGGTACGCAGTATTTT,CASSPLSASGGAGTQYF